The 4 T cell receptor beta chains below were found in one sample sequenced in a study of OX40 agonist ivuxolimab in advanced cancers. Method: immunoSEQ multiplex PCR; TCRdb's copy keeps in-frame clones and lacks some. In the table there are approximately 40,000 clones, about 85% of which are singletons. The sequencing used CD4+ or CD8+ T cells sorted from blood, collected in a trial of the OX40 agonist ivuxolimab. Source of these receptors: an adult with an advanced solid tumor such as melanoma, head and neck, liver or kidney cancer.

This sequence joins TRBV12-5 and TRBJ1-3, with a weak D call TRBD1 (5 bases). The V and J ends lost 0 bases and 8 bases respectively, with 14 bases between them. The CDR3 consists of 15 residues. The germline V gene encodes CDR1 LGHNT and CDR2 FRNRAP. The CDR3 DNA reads TGTGCTAGTGGTTTGGTACTGGGCAGGGAGGACACCATATATTTT. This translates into CASGLVLGREDTIYF.

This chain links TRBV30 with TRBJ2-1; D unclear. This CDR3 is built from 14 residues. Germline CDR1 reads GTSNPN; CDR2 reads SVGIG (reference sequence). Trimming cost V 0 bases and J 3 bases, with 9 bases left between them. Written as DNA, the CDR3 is TGTGCCTGGAGTGTAGGTCAGGACTACAATGAGCAGTTCTTC. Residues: CAWSVGQDYNEQFF.

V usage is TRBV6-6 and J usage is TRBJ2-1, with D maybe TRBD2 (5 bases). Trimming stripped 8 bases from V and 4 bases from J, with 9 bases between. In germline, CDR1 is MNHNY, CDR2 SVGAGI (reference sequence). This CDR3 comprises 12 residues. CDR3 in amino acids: CASGLGYNEQFF. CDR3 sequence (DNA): TGTGCCAGCGGACTCGGGTACAATGAGCAGTTCTTC.

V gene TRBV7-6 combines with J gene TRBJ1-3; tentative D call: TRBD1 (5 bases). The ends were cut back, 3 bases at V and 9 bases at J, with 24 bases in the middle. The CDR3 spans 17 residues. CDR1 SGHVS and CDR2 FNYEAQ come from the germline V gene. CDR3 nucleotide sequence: TGTGCCAGCAGCTTCGGGACTGGGCTAGCTCTGGGCAGCACCATATATTTT. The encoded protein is CASSFGTGLALGSTIYF.